Below, 16 T cell receptor beta chains from the same sample are listed, as sequenced in a study of metastatic and nonmetastatic thyroid tumors. Each patient went into thyroid surgery without having received any treatment. TCRdb re-called the PCR reads with MiXCR. The table has 35,000 to 50,000 clones, about 4% seen once; the top ten hold less than 10%. The sequencing input was blood. Receptors were obtained from a female donor with papillary thyroid cancer or a benign thyroid nodule (not recorded which). Some clones in this sample may be carry-over from other donors' samples.

This clone was seen at least ten times. The chain combines TRBV12-3 or TRBV12-4 with TRBJ2-5; D is ambiguous. The length of the CDR3 is 15 residues. V dropped 1 base and J dropped 1 base, with 10 bases sitting between them. The CDR3 nucleotides are TGTGCCAGCAGTTTAGAAATGTTGATCCAAGAGACCCAGTACTTC. The encoded protein is CASSLEMLIQETQYF.

This clone was observed many times. This chain uses TRBV12-3 or TRBV12-4 with TRBJ2-5; TRBD1 agrees at 9 bases. The CDR3 spans 14 residues. The V and J ends lost 7 bases and 5 bases, in that order; junction bases with no gene match: 8. The CDR3 here is CASTSGTGLETQYF. CDR3 nucleotides: TGTGCCAGCACTTCCGGGACAGGGTTGGAGACCCAGTACTTC.

The table lists this clone with many counts. The chain uses TRBV20-1 and TRBJ2-5; TRBD1 aligns across 7 bases. Germline loops: CDR1 DFQATT, CDR2 SNEGSKA (reference sequence). V trimming: 5 bases; J trimming: 2 bases; junction bases outside the gene matches: 5. The CDR3 has 13 residues. The CDR3 is CSAPLGQQETQYF. The CDR3 DNA follows: TGCAGTGCTCCCCTGGGACAGCAAGAGACCCAGTACTTC.

This clone was counted only a few times. The chain uses TRBV28 and TRBJ2-6, with a tentative D call TRBD2 (5 bases). The germline gives CDR1 MDHEN, CDR2 SYDVKM. V lost 7 bases and J 5 bases, leaving 12 bases between the germline ends. This CDR3 spans 14 amino acids. CDR3 protein: CASTLGAWANVLTF. CDR3 coding DNA: TGTGCCAGCACCCTGGGAGCTTGGGCCAACGTCCTGACTTTC.

In this sample, this clone turned up many times. The gene calls are TRBV3-1 and TRBJ1-5; no firm D call. The CDR3 consists of 13 residues. With 1 base removed from V and 6 bases from J, the gap between germline ends came to 7 bases. From germline, CDR1 is LGHDT and CDR2 YNNKEL (reference sequence). The CDR3 is CASSQGGFQPQHF. The DNA of the CDR3 is TGTGCCAGCAGCCAAGGAGGGTTTCAGCCCCAGCATTTT. The full variable domain, completed using reference TRBV3-1 and TRBJ1-5, is DTAVSQTPKYLVTQMGNDKSIKCEQNLGHDTMYWYKQDSKKFLKIMFSYNNKELIINETVPNRFSPKSPDKAHLNLHINSLELGDSAVYFCASSQGGFQPQHFGDGTRLSIL.

In its sample, this clone was seen many times. The chain carries TRBV27 and TRBJ1-4, with 7 bases that match TRBD1. Germline V gives CDR1 MNHEY, CDR2 SMNVEV (reference sequence). V was pared by 2 bases and J by 2 bases, with 2 bases of the junction left unmatched. There are 15 residues in the CDR3. The CDR3 DNA is TGTGCCAGCAGTTTAAAGGACAGGACTAATGAAAAACTGTTTTTT. Translating it yields CASSLKDRTNEKLFF.

In its sample, this clone was seen many times. This sequence joins TRBV6-1 and TRBJ2-7; TRBD1 matches 8 bases. CDR1 MNHNS and CDR2 SASEGT come from the germline V gene. The CDR3 is 12 amino acids. After removal of 10 bases from V and 2 bases from J, the junction contained 4 bases not matched to a gene. CDR3 amino acids: CATRTGPYEQYF. The CDR3 DNA follows: TGTGCCACCCGGACAGGGCCCTACGAGCAGTACTTC.

This clone appeared many times. This chain connects TRBV6-1 to TRBJ1-5; D uncertain. V was cut by 6 bases and J by 4 bases, with 10 bases left in between. The germline V gene encodes CDR1 MNHNS and CDR2 SASEGT. The CDR3 spans 13 residues. The CDR3 is CASSWQRNQPQHF. The DNA of the CDR3 is TGTGCCAGCAGCTGGCAACGAAATCAGCCCCAGCATTTT.

This clone has at least ten counts. The chain joins TRBV9 to TRBJ2-1, with a weak D call TRBD1 (6 bases). Germline CDR1 is SGDLS and CDR2 is YYNGEE. Trimming removed 4 bases from V and 8 bases from J, with 13 bases in between. The CDR3 is made up of 13 amino acids. The CDR3 coding sequence is TGTGCCAGCAGCCCATCAGGGGCCTATGAGCAGTTCTTC. Translated, it gives CASSPSGAYEQFF.

This clone was found many times. V gene TRBV3-1 combines with J gene TRBJ2-7, with TRBD1 matching 9 bases. The germline V gene encodes CDR1 LGHDT and CDR2 YNNKEL (reference sequence). The CDR3 loop spans 15 amino acids. J lost 5 bases, V lost 3 bases, and 8 bases had no gene match. The CDR3 DNA reads as TGTGCCAGCAGCCACCGGGACAGGGTCTATGACGAGCAGTACTTC. Translated: CASSHRDRVYDEQYF.

This clone was picked up many times. This sequence joins TRBV27 and TRBJ1-2, with D possibly being TRBD1 (5 bases). The V end lost 5 bases, the J end lost 3 bases, and 13 bases lay between the germline ends. This CDR3 is built from 14 residues. Germline CDR1 is MNHEY and CDR2 is SMNVEV (reference sequence). CDR3 nucleotide sequence: TGTGCCAGCAGTCCAGGGTATCGTGACTATGGCTACACCTTC. This codes for CASSPGYRDYGYTF.

Concerning this clone itself: The junction departs from the called germline gene at one end, perhaps through a read error. The rearrangement joins TRBV20-1 to TRBJ2-2; 7 bases map to TRBD1. Germline lookup yields CDR1 DFQATT and CDR2 SNEGSKA (reference sequence). This CDR3 comprises 15 residues. CDR3 residues: CRARVRGPNTGELFF. The DNA of the CDR3 is TGCAGGGCTAGAGTTAGGGGGCCGAACACCGGGGAGCTGTTTTTT.

The V and J genes are TRBV19 and TRBJ1-2; a weak D match, TRBD1 (6 bases). The V gene lost 2 bases and the J gene lost 3 bases, with 22 bases spanning the gap. CDR3 length: 18 residues. Germline V CDR1 and CDR2: LNHDA, SQIVND (reference sequence). CDR3 nucleotides: TGTGCCAGTAGTATATCGTCTAACCAACAGGGTGGTCACTATGGCTACACCTTC. Encoded protein: CASSISSNQQGGHYGYTF.

This clone has ten or more counts. The chain has TRBV19 and TRBJ1-5; the D gene is possibly TRBD1 (5 bases). CDR1 and CDR2 (germline): LNHDA, SQIVND (reference sequence). The ends were cut back, 6 bases at V and 1 base at J, with 10 bases in the middle. The CDR3 contains 14 residues. The CDR3 bases are TGTGCCAGTAGGTGGGGGTCGAGCAATCAGCCCCAGCATTTT. Translated: CASRWGSSNQPQHF.

This clone was seen more than once but under ten times. The V gene is TRBV18, the J gene TRBJ1-1, with D maybe TRBD1 (5 bases). Germline values: CDR1 KGHSH, CDR2 LQKENI. This CDR3 region has 13 residues. The V and J ends lost 6 bases and 5 bases respectively, with 13 bases between them. CDR3: CASSLDRWTEAFF. DNA of the CDR3: TGTGCCAGCTCCTTAGACAGATGGACTGAAGCTTTCTTT.

Notes on this clone: A much larger clone lies a single base off, so this may be a read error. The chain recombines TRBV19 with TRBJ2-5; D perhaps matches TRBD1 (5 bases). In germline, CDR1 is LNHDA, CDR2 SQIVND (reference sequence). The CDR3 extends over 16 amino acids. Trimming removed 4 bases from V and 9 bases from J, with 24 bases in between. For the CDR3, the DNA is TGTGCCAGTAGTACCTCCCTTTCCCAGGGCGGTTTGGCCCAGTACTTC. Its translation: CASSTSLSQGGLAQYF.